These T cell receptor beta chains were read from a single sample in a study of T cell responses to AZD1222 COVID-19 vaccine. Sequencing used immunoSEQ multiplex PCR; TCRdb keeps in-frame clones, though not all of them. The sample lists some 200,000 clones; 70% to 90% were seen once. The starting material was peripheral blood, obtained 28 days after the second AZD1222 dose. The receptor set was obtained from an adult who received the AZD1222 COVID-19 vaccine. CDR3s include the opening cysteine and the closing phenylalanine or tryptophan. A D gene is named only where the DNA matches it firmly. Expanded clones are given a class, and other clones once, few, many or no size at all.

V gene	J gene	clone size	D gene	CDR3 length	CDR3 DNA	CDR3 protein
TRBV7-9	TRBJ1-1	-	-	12	TGTGCCAGCAGCTTATCTTGGACTGAAGCTTTCTTT	CASSLSWTEAFF
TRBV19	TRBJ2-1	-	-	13	TGTGCCAGTAGGACAAGGGGTATGCATGAGCAGTTCTTC	CASRTRGMHEQFF
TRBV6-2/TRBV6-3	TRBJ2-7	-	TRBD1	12	TGTGCCAGCAGCACAGGGGGCAACGAGCAGTACTTC	CASSTGGNEQYF
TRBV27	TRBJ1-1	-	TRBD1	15	TGTGCCAGCAGTCCTTGGACAGGAATGAACACTGAAGCTTTCTTT	CASSPWTGMNTEAFF
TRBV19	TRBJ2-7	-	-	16	TGTGCCAGTAGTGGCCCTTCCAGCGATTCCTCCTACGAGCAGTACTTC	CASSGPSSDSSYEQYF
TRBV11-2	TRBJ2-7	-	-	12	TGTGCCAGCAGCCAGGCGGACTACGAGCAGTACTTC	CASSQADYEQYF
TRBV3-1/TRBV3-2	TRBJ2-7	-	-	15	TGTGCCAGCAGCCAAGATGAGCAGGCGGGTTACGAGCAGTACTTC	CASSQDEQAGYEQYF
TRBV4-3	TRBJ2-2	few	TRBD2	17	TGCGCCAGCAGCCAACGTCCCGGACTAGCCCCCACCGGGGAGCTGTTTTTT	CASSQRPGLAPTGELFF
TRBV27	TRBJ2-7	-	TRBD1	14	TGTGCCAGCAGTTTATCGGGGACAGTCTACGAGCAGTACTTC	CASSLSGTVYEQYF
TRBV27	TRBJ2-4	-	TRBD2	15	TGTGCCAGCAGTTTCGACGGGAGGGCCAAAAACATTCAGTACTTC	CASSFDGRAKNIQYF
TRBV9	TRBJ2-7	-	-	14	TGTGCCAGCAGCCCCCAGTCTAGCGTCTACGAGCAGTACTTC	CASSPQSSVYEQYF
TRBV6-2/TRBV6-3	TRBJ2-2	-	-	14	TGTGCCAGCAGTGTCCAGGGATTTGCCGGGGAGCTGTTTTTT	CASSVQGFAGELFF
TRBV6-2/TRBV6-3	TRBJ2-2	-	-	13	TGTGCCAGCAGTTACACTAGACCCGGGGAGCTGTTTTTT	CASSYTRPGELFF
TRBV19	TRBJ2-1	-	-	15	TGTGCCAGTAGTATAATGGCGGGCTGGGGAAATGAGCAGTTCTTC	CASSIMAGWGNEQFF
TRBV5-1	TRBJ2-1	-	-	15	TGCGCCAGCAGCCTCGGACCAGGGTTGGACAATGAGCAGTTCTTC	CASSLGPGLDNEQFF
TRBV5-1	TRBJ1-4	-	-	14	TGCGCCAGCAGCCTCTCAGGGATTAATGAAAAACTGTTTTTT	CASSLSGINEKLFF
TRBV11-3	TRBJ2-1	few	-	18	TGTGCCAGCAGCTTAGATCAAGGCGGTTCAAGCTCCTACAATGAGCAGTTCTTC	CASSLDQGGSSSYNEQFF
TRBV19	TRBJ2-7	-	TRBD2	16	TGTGCCAGTAGCAAGAAACCGGGACTAGCGGCCTACGAGCAGTACTTC	CASSKKPGLAAYEQYF
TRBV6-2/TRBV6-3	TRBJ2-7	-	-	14	TGTGCCAGCAGTTACCCCGACAGCCGGGGTGGGCAGTACTTC	CASSYPDSRGGQYF
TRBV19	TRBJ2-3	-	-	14	TGTGCCAGTAGTATAGCGGGGACCCATGATACGCAGTATTTT	CASSIAGTHDTQYF
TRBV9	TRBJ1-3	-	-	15	TGTGCCAGCAGCCCGGGTTACTCGGGTGGAAACACCATATATTTT	CASSPGYSGGNTIYF
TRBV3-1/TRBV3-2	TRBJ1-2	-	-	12	TGTGCCAGCAGCACTACAGGGTTCGGCTACACCTTC	CASSTTGFGYTF
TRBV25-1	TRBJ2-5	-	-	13	TGTGCCAGCAGCGCGGACCCACAAGAGACCCAGTACTTC	CASSADPQETQYF
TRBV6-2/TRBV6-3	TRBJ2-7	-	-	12	TGTGCCAGCAGTTCTCTAGCGAGCGAGCAGTACTTC	CASSSLASEQYF
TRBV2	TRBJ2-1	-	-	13	TGTGCCAGTAACTCGGCAGGGCGCAATGAGCAGTTCTTC	CASNSAGRNEQFF